This entry features one T cell receptor beta chain sequence. Per the germline V gene, CDR1 is LGHNA and CDR2 is YSLEER. J gave up 8 bases and V 0 bases, and 12 bases lay outside the gene matches. This CDR3 has 17 amino acids. The protocol was immunoSEQ multiplex PCR, while the TCRdb copy is restricted to in-frame clones and leaves out a portion. Among about 18,000 clones listed, approximately 87% were seen once. The data stem from a study of T cell changes during pregnancy in multiple sclerosis. This TCR was sampled from a female donor with multiple sclerosis, enrolled in a pregnancy study. Sequences were derived from CD8+ T cells from peripheral blood mononuclear cells, sampled after pregnancy. The chain recombines TRBV4-3 with TRBJ2-1, with TRBD2 matching over 8 bases. CDR3: CASSQDIPGTSRDEQFF. The CDR3 bases are TGCGCCAGCAGCCAAGATATACCAGGGACTAGTCGGGATGAGCAGTTCTTC.